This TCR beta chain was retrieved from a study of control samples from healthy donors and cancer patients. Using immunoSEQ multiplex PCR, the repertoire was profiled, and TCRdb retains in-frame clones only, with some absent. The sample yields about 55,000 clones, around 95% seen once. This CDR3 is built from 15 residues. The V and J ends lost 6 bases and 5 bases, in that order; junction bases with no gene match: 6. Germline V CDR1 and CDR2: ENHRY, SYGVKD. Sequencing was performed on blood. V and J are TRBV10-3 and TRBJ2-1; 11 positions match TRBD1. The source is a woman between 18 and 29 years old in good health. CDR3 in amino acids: CAIRQDRGRHNEQFF. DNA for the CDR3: TGTGCCATCAGGCAGGACAGGGGGCGACACAATGAGCAGTTCTTC.